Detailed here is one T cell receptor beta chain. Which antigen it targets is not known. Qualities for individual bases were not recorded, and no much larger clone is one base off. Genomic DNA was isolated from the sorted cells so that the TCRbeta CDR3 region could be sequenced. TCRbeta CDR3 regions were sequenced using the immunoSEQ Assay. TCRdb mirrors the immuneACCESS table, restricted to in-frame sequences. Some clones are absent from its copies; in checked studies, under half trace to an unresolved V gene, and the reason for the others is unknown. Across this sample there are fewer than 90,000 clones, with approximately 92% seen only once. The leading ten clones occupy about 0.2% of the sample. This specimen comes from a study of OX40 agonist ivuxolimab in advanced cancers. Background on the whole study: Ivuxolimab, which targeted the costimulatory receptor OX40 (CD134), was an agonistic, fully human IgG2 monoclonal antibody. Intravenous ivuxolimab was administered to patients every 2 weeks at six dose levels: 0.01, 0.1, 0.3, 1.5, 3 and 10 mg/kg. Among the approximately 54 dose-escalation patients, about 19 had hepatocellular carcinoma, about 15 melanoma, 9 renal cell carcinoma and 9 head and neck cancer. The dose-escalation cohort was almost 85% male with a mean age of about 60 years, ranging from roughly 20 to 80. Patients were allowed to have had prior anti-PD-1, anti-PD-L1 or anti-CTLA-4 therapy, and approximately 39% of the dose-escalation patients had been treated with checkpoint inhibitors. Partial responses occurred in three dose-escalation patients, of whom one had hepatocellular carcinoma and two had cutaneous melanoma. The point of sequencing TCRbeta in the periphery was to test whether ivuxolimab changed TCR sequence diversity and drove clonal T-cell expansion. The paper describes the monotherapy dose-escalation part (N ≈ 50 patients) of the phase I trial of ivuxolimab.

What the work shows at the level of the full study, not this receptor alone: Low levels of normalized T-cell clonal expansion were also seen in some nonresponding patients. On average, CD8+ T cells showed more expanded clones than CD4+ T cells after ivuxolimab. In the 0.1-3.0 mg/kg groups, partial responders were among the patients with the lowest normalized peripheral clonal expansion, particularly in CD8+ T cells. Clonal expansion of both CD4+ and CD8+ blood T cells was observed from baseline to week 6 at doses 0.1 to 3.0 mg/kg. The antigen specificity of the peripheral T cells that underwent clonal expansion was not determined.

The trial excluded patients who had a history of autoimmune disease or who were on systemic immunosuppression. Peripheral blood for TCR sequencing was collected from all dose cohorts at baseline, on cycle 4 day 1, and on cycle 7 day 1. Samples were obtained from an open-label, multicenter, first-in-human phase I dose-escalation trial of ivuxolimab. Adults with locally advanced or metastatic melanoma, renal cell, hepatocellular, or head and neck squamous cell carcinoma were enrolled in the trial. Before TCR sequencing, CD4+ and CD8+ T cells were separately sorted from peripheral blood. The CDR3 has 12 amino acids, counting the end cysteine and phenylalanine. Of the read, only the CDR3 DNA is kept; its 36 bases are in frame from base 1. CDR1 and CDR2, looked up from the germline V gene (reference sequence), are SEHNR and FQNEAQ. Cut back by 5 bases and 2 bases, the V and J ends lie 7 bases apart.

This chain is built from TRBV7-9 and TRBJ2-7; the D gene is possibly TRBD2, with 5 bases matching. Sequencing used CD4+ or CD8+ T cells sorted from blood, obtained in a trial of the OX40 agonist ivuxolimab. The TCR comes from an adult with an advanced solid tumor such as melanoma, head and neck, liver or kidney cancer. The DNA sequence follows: TGTGCCAGCAGCCACGGGACCTACGAGCAGTACTTC. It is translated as CASSHGTYEQYF.